In its sample, the clone carrying this T cell receptor beta chain was seen a few times. There are 15 residues in the CDR3. After removal of 6 bases from V and 2 bases from J, the junction contained 9 bases not matched to a gene. The germline gives CDR1 SGDLS, CDR2 YYNGEE. When ophthalmopathy did not progress within 18 months, Graves' hyperthyroidism was considered stable. Reasons for excluding patients were uncontrolled infection, other autoimmune disease, pregnancy or lactation. Together with thyroid ultrasound, orbital computed tomography, serum thyroxine and TRAb, clinical symptoms were used for diagnoses. The sample belongs to a study of T cells in Graves' hyperthyroidism and ophthalmopathy. Amplification targeted TCR beta CDR3 regions from RNA transcripts. HTBI primers were employed in a first-round RT-PCR of the TCR CDR3. TCRdb re-derived calls from the multiplex PCR reads in MiXCR, one entry per CDR3 protein. There are approximately 370,000 distinct CDR3 sequences in the sample; more than 13% occur only once, and roughly 33% lies in the top ten.

The chain is built from TRBV9 and TRBJ2-3; 7 bases agree with TRBD2. The source of this sequence is a woman in her thirties with Graves' hyperthyroidism. Sequences were obtained from blood. The CDR3 protein is CASKGLAELTDTQYF. The CDR3 DNA follows: TGTGCCAGCAAAGGGCTAGCGGAGCTCACAGATACGCAGTATTTT.